Following are 27 T cell receptor beta chains from one sample sequenced in a study of cytomegalovirus exposure and HLA in healthy donors. PCR employed 60 Vbeta and 13 Jbeta primers. Only in-frame clones appear in the TCRdb table, and some are missing; sequencing was by immunoSEQ multiplex PCR. Of about 130,000 clones in the sample, around 76% are singletons; the top ten hold around 1.8%. What was sequenced was PBMCs. The source is a woman in her forties or fifties in good health and CMV-seronegative.

The rearrangement uses TRBV6-4 and TRBJ1-5; perhaps TRBD1 as D (6 bases). This CDR3 is 14 amino acids long. From germline, CDR1 is MRHNA and CDR2 SNTAGT. V shed 5 bases and J shed 2 bases, with 10 bases lying between them. This chain's CDR3 is CASSSQGGNQPQHF. CDR3 in DNA: TGTGCCAGCAGTTCACAGGGTGGCAATCAGCCCCAGCATTTT.

DNA of the CDR3: TGTGCCATCACTCCGACTTGGGGAGCGGGAGGGCCGGGAGAGCAGTACTTC. This encodes CAITPTWGAGGPGEQYF. This chain connects TRBV10-3 to TRBJ2-7; 10 bases fit TRBD2. The CDR3 extends over 17 amino acids. CDR1 is ENHRY and CDR2 is SYGVKD in the germline V gene. With V trimmed by 7 bases and J by 7 bases, 19 bases remained unmatched.

J is TRBJ2-7 and V is TRBV6-5; no clear D gene. This CDR3 comprises 15 residues. V lost 6 bases, J lost 0 bases, and 15 bases lay in between. Looked up from germline, CDR1 is MNHEY and CDR2 is SVGAGI. CDR3: CASRVSATSSYEQYV. DNA of the CDR3: TGTGCCAGCAGGGTCAGCGCCACGAGCTCCTACGAGCAGTACGTC.

The J gene is TRBJ2-7, the V gene TRBV7-9; TRBD2 might be the D (7 bases). The CDR3 contains 14 residues. In germline, CDR1 is SEHNR, CDR2 FQNEAQ (reference sequence). The V end was cut by 5 bases, the J end by 6 bases, with 17 bases between. CDR3 DNA sequence: TGTGCCAGCAGCCCATTGGGGGGGCAGGGCGAGCAGTACTTC. It is translated as CASSPLGGQGEQYF.

A few counts support this clone. V is TRBV4-1 and J is TRBJ2-1, with 10 bases matching TRBD2. The CDR3 sequence is 15 residues long. Germline-derived CDR1 and CDR2 are MGHRA and YSYEKL. V dropped 7 bases and J dropped 8; count of bases not matched to a gene: 11. CDR3 coding DNA: TGCGCCAGCAACCGCCCGGCTAGCGGGAGCTATGAGCAGTTCTTC. Its translation: CASNRPASGSYEQFF.

There are a few counts of this clone. The genes are TRBV21-1 and TRBJ2-7; TRBD2 is the table's D call and was not checked against the DNA. TRBV21-1 is a listed pseudogene. This CDR3 comprises 17 residues. The CDR3 loop reads CASSKSWDYRGVYEQYV. The DNA for the CDR3 is TGTGCCAGCAGCAAAAGTTGGGACTACCGAGGAGTCTACGAGCAGTACGTC.

The V gene is TRBV5-6, the J gene TRBJ2-1, with 8 positions matching TRBD1. Trimming cost V 4 bases and J 0 bases; bases outside gene matches: 6. The CDR3 extends over 16 amino acids. The germline CDR1 and CDR2 sequences are SGHDT and YYEEEE. CDR3 sequence reads: CASSHYRGDSYNEQFF. CDR3 DNA: TGTGCCAGCAGCCATTACAGGGGGGACTCCTACAATGAGCAGTTCTTC. The entire variable domain, with the rest obtained from reference TRBV5-6 and TRBJ2-1, is as follows: DAGVTQSPTHLIKTRGQQVTLRCSPKSGHDTVSWYQQALGQGPQFIFQYYEEEERQRGNFPDRFSGHQFPNYSSELNVNALLLGDSALYLCASSHYRGDSYNEQFFGPGTRLTVL.

The chain combines TRBV11-1 with TRBJ2-7; D ambiguous. In germline, CDR1 is SGHAT, CDR2 FQDESV (reference sequence). The ends were cut back, 5 bases at V and 5 bases at J, with 16 bases in the middle. CDR3 length equals 14 residues. CDR3 nucleotide sequence: TGTGCCAGCAGCAGTGTCCTGGGCAAGCACGAGCAGTACTTC. This codes for CASSSVLGKHEQYF.

This clone was counted only a few times. The chain combines TRBV6-1 with TRBJ1-5, with unresolved D. This CDR3 has 13 residues. V lost 7 bases, J lost 3 bases, and 10 bases lay in between. Germline V CDR1 and CDR2: MNHNS, SASEGT. CDR3 in DNA: TGTGCCAGCACCATGACACTCAATCAGCCCCAGCATTTT. Its translation is CASTMTLNQPQHF.

The chain uses TRBV9 and TRBJ2-3, with TRBD2 identical over 11 bases. Germline lookup yields CDR1 SGDLS and CDR2 YYNGEE. The length of the CDR3 is 17 residues. V lost 6 bases, J lost 0 bases, and 9 bases stayed unmatched. CDR3 in DNA: TGTGCCAGCAACCTAGCGGGAGGACCCATTAGCACAGATACGCAGTATTTT. Protein sequence: CASNLAGGPISTDTQYF.

The V and J genes are TRBV29-1 and TRBJ2-3, with D maybe TRBD2 (5 bases). CDR3 length equals 13 residues. From germline, CDR1 is SQVTM and CDR2 ANQGSEA. V was clipped by 3 bases and J by 2 bases, with 9 bases between them. CDR3 protein: CSVDRDSTDTQYF. DNA for the CDR3: TGCAGCGTTGACCGGGATTCCACAGATACGCAGTATTTT.

The rearrangement uses TRBV5-1 and TRBJ2-7; 8 bases map to TRBD2. Germline loops: CDR1 SGHRS, CDR2 YFSETQ. The CDR3 spans 15 residues. V dropped 2 bases and J dropped 7; count of bases not matched to a gene: 11. Here the CDR3 reads CASSLSSGSFEEQYF. CDR3 coding DNA: TGCGCCAGCAGCTTAAGCAGCGGGAGCTTCGAAGAGCAGTACTTC.

The rearrangement uses TRBV5-1 and TRBJ1-2, with 8 bases that match TRBD1. Germline CDR1 SGHRS, CDR2 YFSETQ. Trimming took 0 bases from V and 4 from J; bases not matched to a gene: 11. This CDR3 is built from 17 residues. The CDR3 reads CASSLEVFGQGPYGYTF. The CDR3 DNA sequence: TGCGCCAGCAGCTTGGAGGTCTTCGGACAGGGCCCCTATGGCTACACCTTC.

The V gene is TRBV27, the J gene TRBJ1-2, with D tentatively TRBD1 (5 bases). The CDR3 is 13 amino acids. V was shortened by 3 bases and J by 4 bases, with 9 bases between the two germline ends. Germline CDR1 and CDR2: MNHEY and SMNVEV (reference sequence). DNA for the CDR3: TGTGCCAGCAGTTTCCAGGGATTCTATGGCTACACCTTC. Protein product: CASSFQGFYGYTF.

CDR3 nucleotides: TGTGCCATACGACCTTCTAGCAACACCGGGGAGCTGTTTTTT. Protein sequence: CAIRPSSNTGELFF. V and J are TRBV27 and TRBJ2-2, with D perhaps TRBD2 (5 bases). The CDR3 extends over 14 amino acids. V dropped 10 bases and J dropped 2 bases, with 14 bases sitting between them. The germline V gene encodes CDR1 MNHEY and CDR2 SMNVEV (reference sequence).

In this sample, this clone turned up a few times. The CDR3 region is CASRGLTEAFF. In DNA form, the CDR3 reads TGTGCCAGCAGGGGGCTAACTGAAGCTTTCTTT. The genes are TRBV5-4 and TRBJ1-1; D possibly corresponds to TRBD1 (5 bases). V was trimmed by 5 bases and J by 5 bases, leaving 7 bases between them. Germline V gives CDR1 SGHNT, CDR2 YYREEE (reference sequence). This CDR3 is 11 amino acids long.

This clone came up once. The chain carries TRBV6-5 and TRBJ1-4; 7 bases match TRBD1. The V gene's germline CDR1 is MNHEY and CDR2 SVGAGI. This CDR3 region has 15 residues. Losses at the gene ends were 8 bases for V and 7 bases for J; bases not matched to a gene: 13. Here the CDR3 DNA reads TGTGCCAGCGCCCCAGGGTCCTCAGGGGGTGAAAAACTGTTTTTT. Amino acids: CASAPGSSGGEKLFF.

The rearrangement uses TRBV30 and TRBJ2-7, with 7 bases identical to TRBD1. Trimming cost V 4 bases and J 0 bases; bases outside gene matches: 3. The CDR3 length is 13 residues. Germline values: CDR1 GTSNPN, CDR2 SVGIG (reference sequence). The DNA of the CDR3 is TGTGCCTGGAAGACAGGGTTCTCCTACGAGCAGTACTTC. Translated: CAWKTGFSYEQYF.

The V and J genes are TRBV10-3 and TRBJ2-1, with D possibly matching TRBD2 (6 bases). V lost 3 bases to trimming and J lost 8 bases, with 17 bases between them. CDR3 length: 15 amino acids. From germline, CDR1 is ENHRY and CDR2 SYGVKD. CDR3 bases: TGTGCCATCAGTGATACTAGCCTCACCCAGGATGAGCAGTTCTTC. Translated, it gives CAISDTSLTQDEQFF.

The chain joins TRBV2 to TRBJ2-7; TRBD2 might be the D (5 bases). The length of the CDR3 is 13 residues. Germline V gene lookup returns CDR1 SNHLY and CDR2 FYNNEI. Between the trimmed V and J ends, which lost 4 bases and 0 bases, there was a span of 7 bases. CDR3: CASSGAGSYEQYF. CDR3 bases: TGTGCCAGCAGTGGGGCGGGCTCCTACGAGCAGTACTTC. Full variable domain (remainder filled in from reference TRBV2 and TRBJ2-7): EPEVTQTPSHQVTQMGQEVILRCVPISNHLYFYWYRQILGQKVEFLVSFYNNEISEKSEIFDDQFSVERPDGSNFTLKIRSTKLEDSAMYFCASSGAGSYEQYFGPGTRLTVT.

The genes are TRBV6-6 and TRBJ1-1, with TRBD1 identical over 7 bases. The CDR3 extends over 16 amino acids. Germline V gene sequence: CDR1 MNHNY, CDR2 SVGAGI (reference sequence). Germline trimming cut 2 bases from V and 8 bases from J; bases unmatched to any gene: 14. CDR3 region: CASSYPVRDRDGEAFF. In DNA, the CDR3 is TGTGCCAGCAGTTACCCGGTAAGAGACAGGGATGGCGAAGCTTTCTTT.

This clone appeared once. The CDR3 region has the DNA TGTGCCAGCAGTAAGGACTACGAACGTCCCCACGAGCAGTACGTC. Protein product: CASSKDYERPHEQYV. V usage is TRBV6-5 and J usage is TRBJ2-7, with a tentative D call TRBD2 (6 bases). Germline assignment: CDR1 MNHEY and CDR2 SVGAGI. V was shortened by 5 bases and J by 5 bases, with 19 bases between the two germline ends. The CDR3 extends over 15 amino acids.

The chain is built from TRBV6-5 and TRBJ1-2, with D tentatively TRBD1 (6 bases). The CDR3 sequence is 13 residues long. V shed 5 bases and J shed 5 bases, with 12 bases lying between them. Germline V gene data show CDR1 as MNHEY and CDR2 as SVGAGI. The CDR3 bases are TGTGCCAGCAGTCCGGGACAAAGATATGGCTACACCTTC. Its protein is CASSPGQRYGYTF.

V usage is TRBV19 and J usage is TRBJ2-1; a possible D gene is TRBD2 (6 bases). Between the trimmed V and J ends, which lost 0 bases and 8 bases, there was a span of 14 bases. This CDR3 is 15 amino acids long. The germline gives CDR1 LNHDA, CDR2 SQIVND (reference sequence). CDR3 bases: TGTGCCAGTAGTATAGATTTACTAGCTCTATATGAGCAGTTCTTC. It is translated as CASSIDLLALYEQFF.

The chain is built from TRBV28 and TRBJ1-1, with a possible D match to TRBD1 (5 bases). The germline V and J ends were trimmed by 5 bases and 5 bases, with 15 bases remaining between them. This CDR3 is 14 amino acids long. Germline CDR1 and CDR2: MDHEN and SYDVKM. The CDR3 coding sequence is TGTGCCAGCAGTCTGATCCAGGGAAGTACTGAAGCTTTCTTT. Translation: CASSLIQGSTEAFF.

This clone turned up a few times. The sample carries other DNA sequences with the same CDR3. J is TRBJ2-3 and V is TRBV2; TRBD2 agrees at 12 bases. This CDR3 contains 15 residues. Germline-derived CDR1 and CDR2 are SNHLY and FYNNEI. J gave up 3 bases and V 5 bases, and 3 bases lay outside the gene matches. The CDR3 reads CASSRGLAGTDTQYF. The CDR3 DNA reads as TGTGCCAGCAGTCGAGGACTAGCGGGAACAGATACGCAGTATTTT.

CDR3 in DNA: TGTGCCAGCAGGGGAGGACGGGAGTCACCCCTCCACTTT. It specifies CASRGGRESPLHF. This chain connects TRBV7-2 to TRBJ1-6; D gene uncertain. Trimming left V 6 bases short and J 10 bases short, with 13 bases between. This CDR3 region has 13 residues. From germline, CDR1 is SGHTA and CDR2 FQGNSA. The variable domain in full, completed from reference TRBV7-2 and TRBJ1-6, reads GAGVSQSPSNKVTEKGKDVELRCDPISGHTALYWYRQSLGQGLEFLIYFQGNSAPDKSGLPSDRFSAERTGGSVSTLTIQRTQQEDSAVYLCASRGGRESPLHFGNGTRLTVT.